This entry features one TCR beta chain sequence. The antigen remains unidentified. The sample comes from a study of blood T cells in healthy people across ages. Drawing of peripheral blood yielded about 10 milliliters from each donor. Study-wide results and limits: Possibly, changes in expanded clonotypes were confounded because donor CMV status was unknown.

Primed by a sample-barcoded 5' primer and a J-beta primer mix, a second PCR proceeded for roughly 6 to 12 cycles. TCRdb used MiXCR to reprocess the 5' RACE reads, holding one entry per CDR3 protein. The sample lists 600,000 to 1,000,000 distinct CDR3 sequences, 58% occurring once. The sequence was collected from a man younger than 40 in good health. Material for sequencing was blood.

Here the CDR3 DNA reads TGTGCCAGCAGCCCGGGGACAGTTTATAGCAATCAGCCCCAGCATTTT. It specifies CASSPGTVYSNQPQHF. The chain employs TRBV7-9 and TRBJ1-5, with 7 nucleotides matching TRBD1. V lost 5 bases, J lost 0 bases, and 7 bases stayed unmatched. The CDR3 totals 16 residues. CDR1 SEHNR and CDR2 FQNEAQ come from the germline V gene (reference sequence).